This TCR beta chain was obtained from a study of tissue T cells after allogeneic stem cell transplantation. Some clones are missing from TCRdb's copy, which holds only in-frame ones; the method was immunoSEQ multiplex PCR. The sample lists 9,000 to 13,000 clones, around two fifths occurring once. The time point was: mouse harvest day 7 after allogeneic transplant. Tail vein injection delivered 10^7 T-cell-depleted bone marrow cells and 10^6 splenic CD5+ T cells. V dropped 4 bases and J dropped 1 base, with 7 bases sitting between them. The CDR3 totals 14 residues. From germline, CDR1 is LGHDT and CDR2 YNNKQL (reference sequence). This clone was observed a handful of times. The gene names here belong to mouse. The CDR3 end falls 1 residue outside the read, so it is completed with the germline J gene.

The sequence was obtained from a female BALB/c mouse given C57BL/6 T cells with graft-versus-host disease after an allogeneic hematopoietic cell transplant. This chain uses TRBV4 with TRBJ2-2; tentatively, D is TRBD1 (6 bases). Sequenced input: skin. The CDR3 bases that were read are TGTGCCAGCAGCTTGGGACAAAACACCGGGCAGCTCTAC. Its translation is CASSLGQNTGQLY. From start to end, the CDR3 is CASSLGQNTGQLYF.